Listed below are T cell receptor beta chains from one sample, sequenced in a study of blood T cell repertoires in COVID-19. Here immunoSEQ multiplex PCR was the method, and the copy in TCRdb shows in-frame clones only, minus some. The sample carries roughly 250,000 clones, roughly 80% recorded once. Sequenced sample: peripheral blood. The receptors were sampled from a woman in her thirties or forties with active or convalescent COVID-19. CDR3s include the opening cysteine and the closing phenylalanine or tryptophan. The D gene is left open where the match is weak. A row's size may be missing; if present it is once, few, many or a size class.

j_call clone_size d_call v_call cdr3_length cdr3_nt cdr3_aa
TRBJ2-2 - - TRBV6-2/TRBV6-3 15 TGTGCCAGCAGTTATTGGCGGGGAGACTCCGGGGAGCTGTTTTTT CASSYWRGDSGELFF
TRBJ2-1 once - TRBV5-1 16 TGCGCCAGCAGCGCCTCAACAGTTCTTTCCTACAATGAGCAGTTCTTC CASSASTVLSYNEQFF
TRBJ2-4 few - TRBV12-3/TRBV12-4 13 TGTGCCAGCAGTTTATCAAACAAAAACATTCAGTACTTC CASSLSNKNIQYF
TRBJ1-4 once TRBD1 TRBV15 18 TGTGCCACGAACAGCAGGACAGGGGGCGTTGAAGCTAATGAAAAACTGTTTTTT CATNSRTGGVEANEKLFF
TRBJ2-2 - TRBD1 TRBV3-1/TRBV3-2 17 TGTGCCAGCAGCCAAGGTGGGACAGTCTCGAACACCGGGGAGCTGTTTTTT CASSQGGTVSNTGELFF
TRBJ1-1 - TRBD1 TRBV19 16 TGTGCCAGTAGCAGAGCTCCGGGACAGGAGAACACTGAAGCTTTCTTT CASSRAPGQENTEAFF
TRBJ1-6 - - TRBV18 16 TGTGCCAGCTCACCTCCCGTTGGATCGGGTGGATCACCCCTCCACTTT CASSPPVGSGGSPLHF
TRBJ2-7 - - TRBV27 11 TGTGCCAGCGGGACTCAGGGCGAGCAGTACTTC CASGTQGEQYF
TRBJ1-4 once - TRBV2 13 TGTGCCAGCAACGAAATCGACAGGGAAAAACTGTTTTTT CASNEIDREKLFF
TRBJ2-7 - - TRBV5-1 13 TGCGCCAGCAGTCGGGAAACATCTTACGAGCAGTACTTC CASSRETSYEQYF
TRBJ2-1 - TRBD1 TRBV2 13 TGTGCCAGTAGGACAGGGGGAAACAATGAGCAGTTCTTC CASRTGGNNEQFF
TRBJ1-6 - TRBD1 TRBV5-1 17 TGCGCCAGCAGCCGCGCACCTACAGGGGGCGATGGATCACCCCTCCACTTT CASSRAPTGGDGSPLHF
TRBJ1-2 - TRBD1 TRBV5-4 13 TGTGCCAGCAGCCGACAGGGGAACTATGGCTACACCTTC CASSRQGNYGYTF
TRBJ2-3 - - TRBV3-1/TRBV3-2 15 TGTGCCAGCAGCCATGCGGAGCGGGGCACAGATACGCAGTATTTT CASSHAERGTDTQYF
TRBJ1-5 - TRBD1 TRBV5-6 14 TGTGCCAGCAGCCTACCTGGGACAGGGAGTCCCCAGCATTTT CASSLPGTGSPQHF
TRBJ1-2 medium-sized TRBD1 TRBV4-1 16 TGCGCCAGCAGCCAAGAAGACGGACAGGGGCACTCTGGCTACACCTTC CASSQEDGQGHSGYTF
TRBJ2-5 - - TRBV5-1 14 TGCGCCAGCAGCCCACGTGGGGGCGGAGAGACCCAGTACTTC CASSPRGGGETQYF
TRBJ2-2 - - TRBV6-5 13 TGTGCCAGTCATGACAGGAACACCGGGGAGCTGTTTTTT CASHDRNTGELFF
TRBJ2-3 - TRBD2 TRBV5-1 15 TGCGCCAGCAGCTGGCGGGGGGACAGCACAGATACGCAGTATTTT CASSWRGDSTDTQYF
TRBJ2-5 - TRBD2 TRBV4-1 16 TGCGCCAGCAGCCCGAGGCGGGGGGCCCTCCAAGAGACCCAGTACTTC CASSPRRGALQETQYF
TRBJ1-2 once TRBD1 TRBV5-1 15 TGCGCCAGCAGCTTGGAAGGGACAGGGAAGTATGGCTACACCTTC CASSLEGTGKYGYTF
TRBJ2-7 once TRBD1 TRBV13 14 TGTGCCAGCAGCCCCGAAGGACAGGCCTACGAGCAGTACTTC CASSPEGQAYEQYF
TRBJ2-3 - - TRBV6-4 14 TGTGCCAGCAGTGCTAAGGGGAGCACAGATACGCAGTATTTT CASSAKGSTDTQYF
TRBJ2-3 - TRBD1 TRBV5-1 15 TGCGCCAGCACCTCCCGGGACAGGGAGAGAGATACGCAGTATTTT CASTSRDRERDTQYF
TRBJ2-3 - - TRBV12-3/TRBV12-4 13 TGTGCCAGCAGTCTCCTGGCCCGAGATACGCAGTATTTT CASSLLARDTQYF
TRBJ2-1 - TRBD2 TRBV6-1 16 TGTGCCAGCAGTGGCTGGCGGGGGGGAGAATACAATGAGCAGTTCTTC CASSGWRGGEYNEQFF
TRBJ1-1 - - TRBV7-2 15 TGTGCCAGCAGCCCATTACGTTTGAGAAACACTGAAGCTTTCTTT CASSPLRLRNTEAFF
TRBJ2-5 - - TRBV28 18 TGTGCCAGCAGTTTCCCAACGGTCGACAGGACAGTCTTGGGGACCCAGTACTTC CASSFPTVDRTVLGTQYF
TRBJ2-3 - TRBD2 TRBV5-4 15 TGTGCCAGCAGCGGAGCGGGGCGAAGCACAGATACGCAGTATTTT CASSGAGRSTDTQYF
TRBJ1-1 - TRBD1 TRBV7-2 15 TGTGCCAGCAGCTTAAGCGGACAGGCGGGGACTGAAGCTTTCTTT CASSLSGQAGTEAFF
TRBJ1-2 once TRBD1 TRBV6-5 14 TGTGCCAGCAGTATTACCGGGACAGTCTATGGCTACACCTTC CASSITGTVYGYTF
TRBJ1-3 - - TRBV5-1 15 TGCGCCAGCGGGCTACAGGGTGGTTCTGGAAACACCATATATTTT CASGLQGGSGNTIYF
TRBJ1-1 many TRBD1 TRBV29-1 14 TGCAGCGCTGTGCCGTCGGGACAGGGGACTGAAGCTTTCTTT CSAVPSGQGTEAFF
TRBJ1-2 - - TRBV6-5 15 TGTGCCAGCAAGGGGAGGAGAGGGCTCGCCTATGGCTACACCTTC CASKGRRGLAYGYTF
TRBJ2-2 - - TRBV7-2 14 TGTGCCAGCAGCCCGTCGGACACGACCGGGGAGCTGTTTTTT CASSPSDTTGELFF
TRBJ2-2 once - TRBV5-1 15 TGCGCCAGCAGTTGGATTGGGGAGGATACCGGGGAGCTGTTTTTT CASSWIGEDTGELFF
TRBJ1-2 - TRBD1 TRBV27 15 TGTGCCAGCAGTTTATTTAGAGGGGGCGCGTATGGCTACACCTTC CASSLFRGGAYGYTF
TRBJ1-4 - - TRBV7-2 15 TGTGCCAGCAGGCCCCTGCTAAATCAGAGGGAAAAACTGTTTTTT CASRPLLNQREKLFF
TRBJ2-5 - - TRBV19 14 TGTGCCAGTAGTACCAGGAACATCCAAGAGACCCAGTACTTC CASSTRNIQETQYF
TRBJ1-4 - TRBD1 TRBV2 15 TGTGCCAGCAGTGAAAACGGACAGGTTAATGAAAAACTGTTTTTT CASSENGQVNEKLFF
TRBJ1-1 - - TRBV19 16 TGTGCCAGTAGTAACCTACAGGGTCTAAGGTACACTGAAGCTTTCTTT CASSNLQGLRYTEAFF
TRBJ2-3 - - TRBV18 17 TGTGCCAGCTCACCGACAGGAGAGGTCCCTAGCACAGATACGCAGTATTTT CASSPTGEVPSTDTQYF
TRBJ1-6 - - TRBV5-1 15 TGCGCCAGCAGCTTGGTCCCAGAGGCCAATTCACCCCTCCACTTT CASSLVPEANSPLHF
TRBJ1-2 - TRBD1 TRBV10-1 14 TGCGCCAGCAGTCCGGGACAGGGGAAATGGGGCTACACCTTC CASSPGQGKWGYTF
TRBJ1-6 - - TRBV7-3 15 TGTGCCAGCAGCTTAGAAGGACAGAGGAATTCACCCCTCCACTTT CASSLEGQRNSPLHF
TRBJ2-2 - - TRBV5-1 13 TGCGCCAGCAGCTGGCAGGCGCCCGGGGAGCTGTTTTTT CASSWQAPGELFF
TRBJ1-2 - - TRBV10-2 11 TGCGCCAGCAGTGCCGACTATGGCTACACCTTC CASSADYGYTF
TRBJ1-5 - - TRBV4-1 14 TGCGCCAGCAGCCACGGGGGTGTCAATCAGCCCCAGCATTTT CASSHGGVNQPQHF
TRBJ2-1 - TRBD2 TRBV19 14 TGTGCCAGAGCTCTAGCGGGGGAAGGTAATGAGCAGTTCTTC CARALAGEGNEQFF
TRBJ1-2 - TRBD1 TRBV29-1 13 TGCAGCGTGGGACAGGGGGCGTCTTATGGCTACACCTTC CSVGQGASYGYTF
TRBJ1-1 - TRBD1 TRBV6-6 13 TGTGCCAGCAGTTCCGTGGGACAGCGAGAGGCTTTCTTT CASSSVGQREAFF
TRBJ2-3 once TRBD1 TRBV11-3 16 TGTGCCAGCAGCACCCGGACAGGGCTAAGCACAGATACGCAGTATTTT CASSTRTGLSTDTQYF
TRBJ1-4 - - TRBV5-1 16 TGCGCCAGCAGCTTGGAGGGGGACCTGAAAGGTGAAAAACTGTTTTTT CASSLEGDLKGEKLFF
TRBJ1-1 - - TRBV5-1 13 TGCGCCAGCAGCTCCTCGGGAGAAACTGAAGCTTTCTTT CASSSSGETEAFF
TRBJ1-1 - - TRBV19 14 TGTGCCAGTAGTATACCGGGTCTCGCCACTGAAGCTTTCTTT CASSIPGLATEAFF
TRBJ1-2 - - TRBV29-1 15 TGCAGCGTTGAATTATCCGGGAGCGGGAGCTATGGCTACACCTTC CSVELSGSGSYGYTF
TRBJ1-3 - - TRBV11-3 16 TGTGCCAGCAGCGTTGGGCCCTGTCTTTTTCCCGACACCATATATTTT CASSVGPCLFPDTIYF
TRBJ1-2 - TRBD1 TRBV28 15 TGTGCCAGCAGTCCACGCAACCAGGGACAGGGAGGCTACACCTTC CASSPRNQGQGGYTF
TRBJ1-1 - - TRBV30 13 TGTGCCTGGAGAATTCACGAGTCCACTGAAGCTTTCTTT CAWRIHESTEAFF